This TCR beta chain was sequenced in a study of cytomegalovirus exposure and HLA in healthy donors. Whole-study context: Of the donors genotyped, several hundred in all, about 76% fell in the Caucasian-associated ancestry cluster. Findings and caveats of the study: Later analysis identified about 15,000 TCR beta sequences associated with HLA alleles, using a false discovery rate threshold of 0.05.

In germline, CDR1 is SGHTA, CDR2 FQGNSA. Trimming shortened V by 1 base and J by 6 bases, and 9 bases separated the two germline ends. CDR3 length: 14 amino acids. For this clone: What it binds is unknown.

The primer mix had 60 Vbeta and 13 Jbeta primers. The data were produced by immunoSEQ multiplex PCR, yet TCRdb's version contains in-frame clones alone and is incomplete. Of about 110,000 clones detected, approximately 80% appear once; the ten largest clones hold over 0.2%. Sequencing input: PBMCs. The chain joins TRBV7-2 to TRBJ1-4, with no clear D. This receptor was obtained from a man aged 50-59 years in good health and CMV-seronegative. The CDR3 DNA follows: TGTGCCAGCAGCTTAGTGGCCACGCATGAAAAACTGTTTTTT. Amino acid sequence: CASSLVATHEKLFF.